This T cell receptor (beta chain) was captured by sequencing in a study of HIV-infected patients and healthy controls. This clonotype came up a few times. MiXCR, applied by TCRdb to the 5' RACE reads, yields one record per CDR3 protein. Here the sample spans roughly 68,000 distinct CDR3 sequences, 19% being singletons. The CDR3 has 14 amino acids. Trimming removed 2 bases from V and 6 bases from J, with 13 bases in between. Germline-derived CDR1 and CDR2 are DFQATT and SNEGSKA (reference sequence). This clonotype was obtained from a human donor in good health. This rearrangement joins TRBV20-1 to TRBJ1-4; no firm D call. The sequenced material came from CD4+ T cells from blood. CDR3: CSARRDVQHEKLFF. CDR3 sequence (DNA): TGCAGTGCTAGACGTGACGTTCAGCATGAAAAACTGTTTTTT.